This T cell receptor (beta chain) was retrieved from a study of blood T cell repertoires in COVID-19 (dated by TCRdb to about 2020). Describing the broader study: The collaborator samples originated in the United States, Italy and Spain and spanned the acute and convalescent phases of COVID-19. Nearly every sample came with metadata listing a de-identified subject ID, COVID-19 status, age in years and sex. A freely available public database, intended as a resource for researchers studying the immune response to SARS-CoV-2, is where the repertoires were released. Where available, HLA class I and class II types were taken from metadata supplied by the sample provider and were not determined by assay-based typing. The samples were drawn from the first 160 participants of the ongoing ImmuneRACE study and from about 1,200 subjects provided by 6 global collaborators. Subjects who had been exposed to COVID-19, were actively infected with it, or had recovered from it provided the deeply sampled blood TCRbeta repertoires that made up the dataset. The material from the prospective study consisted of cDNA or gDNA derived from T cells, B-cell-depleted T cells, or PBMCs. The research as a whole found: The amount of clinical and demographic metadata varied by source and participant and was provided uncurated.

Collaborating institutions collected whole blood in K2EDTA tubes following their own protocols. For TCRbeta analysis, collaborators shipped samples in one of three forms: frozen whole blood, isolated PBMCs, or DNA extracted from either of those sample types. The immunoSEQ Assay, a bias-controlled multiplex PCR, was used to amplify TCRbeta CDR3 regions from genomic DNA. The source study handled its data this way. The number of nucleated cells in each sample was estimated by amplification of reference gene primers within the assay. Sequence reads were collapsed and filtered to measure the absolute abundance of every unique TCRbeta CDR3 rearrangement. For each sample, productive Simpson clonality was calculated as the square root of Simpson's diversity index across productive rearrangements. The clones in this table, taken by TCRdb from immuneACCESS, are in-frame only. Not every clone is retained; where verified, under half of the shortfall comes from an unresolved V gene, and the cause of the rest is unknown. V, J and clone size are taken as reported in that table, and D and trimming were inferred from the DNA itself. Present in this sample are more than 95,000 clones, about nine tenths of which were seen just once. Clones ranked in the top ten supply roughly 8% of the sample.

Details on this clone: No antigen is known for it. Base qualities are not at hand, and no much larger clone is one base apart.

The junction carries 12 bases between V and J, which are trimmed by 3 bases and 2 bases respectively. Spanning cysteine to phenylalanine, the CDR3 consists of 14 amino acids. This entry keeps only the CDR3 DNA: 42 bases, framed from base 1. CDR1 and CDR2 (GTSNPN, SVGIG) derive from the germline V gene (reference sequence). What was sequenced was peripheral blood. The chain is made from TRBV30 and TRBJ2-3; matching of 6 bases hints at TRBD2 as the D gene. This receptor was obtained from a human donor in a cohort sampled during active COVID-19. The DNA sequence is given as TGTGCCTGGAGCCAAGGGGAGGCCACAGATACGCAGTATTTT. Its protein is CAWSQGEATDTQYF.